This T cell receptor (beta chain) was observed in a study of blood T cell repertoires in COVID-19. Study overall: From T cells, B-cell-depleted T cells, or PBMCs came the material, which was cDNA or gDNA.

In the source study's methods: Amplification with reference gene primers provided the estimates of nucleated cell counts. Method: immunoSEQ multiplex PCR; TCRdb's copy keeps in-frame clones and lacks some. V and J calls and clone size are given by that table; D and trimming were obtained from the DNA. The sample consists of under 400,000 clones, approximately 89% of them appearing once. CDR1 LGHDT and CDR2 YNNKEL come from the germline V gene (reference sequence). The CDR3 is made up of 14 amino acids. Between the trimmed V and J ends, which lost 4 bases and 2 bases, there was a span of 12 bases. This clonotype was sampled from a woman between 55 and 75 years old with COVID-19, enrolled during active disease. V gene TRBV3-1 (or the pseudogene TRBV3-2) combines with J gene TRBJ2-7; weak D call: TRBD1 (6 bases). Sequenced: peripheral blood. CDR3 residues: CASSPRDTAYEQYF. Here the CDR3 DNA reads TGTGCCAGCAGCCCCCGGGACACAGCCTACGAGCAGTACTTC.